This passage covers 8 T cell receptor beta chains from one sample sequenced in a study of OX40 agonist ivuxolimab in advanced cancers. Generated by immunoSEQ multiplex PCR, the TCRdb table keeps only in-frame clones and is missing some. The sample contains about 77,000 clones, 87% of which appear only once. This specimen was CD4+ or CD8+ T cells sorted from blood, taken in a trial of the OX40 agonist ivuxolimab. The receptors were gathered from an adult with an advanced solid tumor such as melanoma, head and neck, liver or kidney cancer.

The J gene is TRBJ2-1, the V gene TRBV5-4, with TRBD1 identical over 9 bases. The V and J ends lost 2 bases and 1 base, in that order; junction bases with no gene match: 4. The germline gives CDR1 SGHNT, CDR2 YYREEE (reference sequence). This CDR3 comprises 16 residues. The CDR3 sequence: CASSFGQGRSYNEQFF. The CDR3 bases are TGTGCCAGCAGCTTTGGACAGGGGAGATCCTACAATGAGCAGTTCTTC.

The chain recombines TRBV27 with TRBJ2-7; perhaps TRBD1 as D (5 bases). V lost 5 bases and J lost 1, with 12 bases in between. CDR1 is MNHEY and CDR2 is SMNVEV in the germline V gene (reference sequence). The CDR3 has 14 residues. CDR3 coding DNA: TGTGCCAGCAGTATGACAGTTCTATCCTACGAGCAGTACTTC. Amino acid sequence: CASSMTVLSYEQYF.

The CDR3 reads CASSFGDRGWYEQYF. DNA for the CDR3: TGTGCCAGCAGCTTCGGGGACAGGGGGTGGTACGAGCAGTACTTC. J is TRBJ2-7 and V is TRBV11-2, with TRBD1 identical over 11 bases. After removal of 3 bases from V and 4 bases from J, the junction contained 5 bases not matched to a gene. CDR3 size: 15 residues. Per germline, CDR1 SGHAT and CDR2 FQNNGV.

The rearrangement uses TRBV27 and TRBJ1-1, with 8 bases that match TRBD1. V was clipped by 5 bases and J by 5 bases; unmatched bases: 13. This CDR3 spans 16 amino acids. Germline V gives CDR1 MNHEY, CDR2 SMNVEV (reference sequence). The CDR3 DNA sequence: TGTGCCAGCAGTGCACCTGGCAGGGGGCTTCTGACTGAAGCTTTCTTT. Residues: CASSAPGRGLLTEAFF.

The rearrangement joins TRBV6-5 to TRBJ1-5, with D tentatively TRBD1 (6 bases). CDR3 length: 16 residues. CDR1 MNHEY and CDR2 SVGAGI come from the germline V gene. Trimming removed 4 bases at V and 2 bases at J, with 15 bases between. The CDR3, as DNA: TGTGCCAGCAGTTCACCCGCAGGGGCAGGCAATCAGCCCCAGCATTTT. Its protein product is CASSSPAGAGNQPQHF.

The rearrangement uses TRBV19 and TRBJ1-2; D unclear. With 2 bases removed from V and 6 bases from J, the gap between germline ends came to 19 bases. The CDR3 runs to 16 residues. Germline assignment: CDR1 LNHDA and CDR2 SQIVND (reference sequence). The CDR3 coding sequence is TGTGCCAGTAGTATATGGGGAGGTGGACGGATAAATGGCTACACCTTC. It yields the protein CASSIWGGGRINGYTF. Supplemented by reference TRBV19 and TRBJ1-2, the full variable domain reads DGGITQSPKYLFRKEGQNVTLSCEQNLNHDAMYWYRQDPGQGLRLIYYSQIVNDFQKGDIAEGYSVSREKKESFPLTVTSAQKNPTAFYLCASSIWGGGRINGYTFGSGTRLTVV.

This clone has a single count. This chain uses TRBV18 with TRBJ2-7, with D tentatively TRBD2 (6 bases). CDR1 and CDR2 (germline): KGHSH, LQKENI. Trimming stripped 6 bases from V and 6 bases from J, with 15 bases between. This CDR3 comprises 13 residues. The CDR3 nucleotides are TGTGCCAGCTCCCCCGGAGGGACCGGCGAGCAGTACTTC. Its protein is CASSPGGTGEQYF.

In the case of this clone: The sample carries other DNA sequences with the same CDR3. V usage is TRBV28 and J usage is TRBJ2-2; possible D gene TRBD2, 7 bases. The CDR3 is 15 amino acids. Germline V gene lookup returns CDR1 MDHEN and CDR2 SYDVKM. Trimming removed 6 bases at V and 3 bases at J, with 14 bases between. CDR3 residues: CASSFGGGYTGELFF. CDR3 in DNA: TGTGCCAGCAGCTTTGGGGGGGGCTACACCGGGGAGCTGTTTTTT.